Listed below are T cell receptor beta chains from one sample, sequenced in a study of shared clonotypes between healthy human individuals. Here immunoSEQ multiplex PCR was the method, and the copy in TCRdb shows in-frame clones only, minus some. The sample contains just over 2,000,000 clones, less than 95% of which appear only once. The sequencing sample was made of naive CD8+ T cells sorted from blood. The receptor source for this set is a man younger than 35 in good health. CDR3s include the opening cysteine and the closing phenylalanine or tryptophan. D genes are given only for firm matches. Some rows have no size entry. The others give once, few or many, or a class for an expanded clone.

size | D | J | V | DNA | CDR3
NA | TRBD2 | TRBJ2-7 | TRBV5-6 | TGTGCCAGCAGCGAGGGACTAGCGTACGAGCAGTACTTC | CASSEGLAYEQYF
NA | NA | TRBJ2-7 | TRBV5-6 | TGTGCCAGCAGCCACGACTACGAGCAGTACTTC | CASSHDYEQYF
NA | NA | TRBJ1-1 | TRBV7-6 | TGTGCCAGTGTGGACGTCGAGAACACTGAAGCTTTCTTT | CASVDVENTEAFF
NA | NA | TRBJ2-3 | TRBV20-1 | TGCAGTGCTAGGGAGTGGGATACGCAGTATTTT | CSAREWDTQYF
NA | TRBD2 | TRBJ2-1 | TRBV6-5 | TGTGCCAGCAGTTTCCGGGAGGGATACAATGAGCAGTTCTTC | CASSFREGYNEQFF
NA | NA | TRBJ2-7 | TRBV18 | TGTGCCAGCTCACCGGGGGACCCCCTAATCTACGAGCAGTACTTC | CASSPGDPLIYEQYF
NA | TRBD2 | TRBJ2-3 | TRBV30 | TGTGCCTGGAGTTCATCTAGCGGGGGGGCTTATACGCAGTATTTT | CAWSSSSGGAYTQYF
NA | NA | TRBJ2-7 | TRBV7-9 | TGTGCCAGCAGCTCGTCAGAAGGCAGGCGCTCCTACGAGCAGTACTTC | CASSSSEGRRSYEQYF
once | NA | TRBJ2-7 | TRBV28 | TGTGCCAGCAGCCTGAACTACGCTGCACCGGACTACGAGCAGTACTTC | CASSLNYAAPDYEQYF
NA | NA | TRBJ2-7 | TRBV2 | TGTGCCAGCAGTGCCCATCCATCCTACGAGCAGTACTTC | CASSAHPSYEQYF
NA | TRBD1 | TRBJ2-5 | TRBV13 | TGTGCCAGCAGCTTATCAGGGGGCCACCAAGAGACCCAGTACTTC | CASSLSGGHQETQYF
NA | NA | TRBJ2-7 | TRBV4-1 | TGCGCCAGCAGCCAAGTCCGGGACCTCCGGACGGAGGGGTATTACGAGCAGTACTTC | CASSQVRDLRTEGYYEQYF